Listed below are T cell receptor beta chains from one sample, sequenced in a study of breast tumors, draining lymph nodes, adjacent tissues. TCRdb analysed the multiplex PCR reads with MiXCR anew, one entry per CDR3 protein. The data contain 11,000 to 15,000 distinct CDR3 sequences, roughly 55% of them singletons. The sequenced sample was tumor-adjacent breast tissue. The receptors were sampled from a female donor with breast cancer. Some clones in this sample may be carry-over from other donors' samples. Each CDR3 is given with its conserved first and last residue. The D gene is left open where the match is weak. The size of a clone is reported for some rows only, either as once, few or many, or as a class for expanded clones.

CASTRGGNYGHTF	TGTGCCAGCACACGCGGGGGGAACTATGGCCACACCTTC	TRBJ1-2	.	.	13	TRBV2
CASSLDLGEKLFF	TGTGCCAGCAGCTTAGATCTGGGTGAAAAACTGTTTTTT	TRBJ1-4	.	.	13	TRBV11-3
CASSDGTLPGFSPLHF	TGTGCCAGCAGCGATGGGACCCTCCCTGGATTTTCACCCCTCCACTTT	TRBJ1-6	.	.	16	TRBV5-8
CASSKPGGQYTDTQYF	TGTGCCAGTAGTAAACCGGGGGGGCAGTACACAGATACGCAGTATTTT	TRBJ2-3	.	TRBD2	16	TRBV19
CASTLWDDRGYGYTF	TGTGCCAGCACCTTATGGGATGACAGGGGCTATGGCTACACCTTC	TRBJ1-2	.	TRBD1	15	TRBV7-9
CASSLVGGSGNTIYF	TGTGCCAGCAGCTTAGTCGGCGGGTCTGGAAACACCATATATTTT	TRBJ1-3	medium-sized	.	15	TRBV11-3
CASTPRRTSGAMTDTQYF	TGTGCCAGCACTCCAAGAAGGACTAGCGGGGCTATGACAGATACGCAGTATTTT	TRBJ2-3	few	TRBD2	18	TRBV6-5
CSANKLNSGNTIYF	TGCAGTGCTAATAAATTAAACTCTGGAAACACCATATATTTT	TRBJ1-3	large	.	14	TRBV20-1
CASSLGASGPYEQYF	TGTGCCAGCAGCTTAGGTGCTAGCGGACCATACGAGCAGTACTTC	TRBJ2-7	medium-sized	TRBD2	15	TRBV7-3
CASSFTLAGLAQNIQYF	TGTGCCAGCAGCTTTACGCTCGCGGGACTAGCGCAAAACATTCAGTACTTC	TRBJ2-4	.	TRBD2	17	TRBV7-8
CASRATGGSSPLHF	TGTGCCAGTAGAGCGACAGGGGGAAGTTCACCCCTCCACTTT	TRBJ1-6	.	TRBD1	14	TRBV19
CASSFTLGLAGNEQFF	TGTGCCAGCTCATTCACTCTGGGACTAGCGGGGAATGAGCAGTTCTTC	TRBJ2-1	many	TRBD2	16	TRBV18
CASSHSLAGEVYEQYF	TGTGCCAGCAGCCATAGCCTAGCGGGAGAGGTCTACGAGCAGTACTTC	TRBJ2-7	.	TRBD2	16	TRBV3-1
CASTVSGVSTDTQYF	TGTGCCAGTACCGTTAGCGGGGTAAGCACAGATACGCAGTATTTT	TRBJ2-3	.	TRBD2	15	TRBV19
CAISDSKRGNQPQHF	TGTGCCATCAGTGACTCGAAAAGGGGCAATCAGCCCCAGCATTTT	TRBJ1-5	once	.	15	TRBV10-3
CASSMRSAGGNEQFF	TGTGCCAGTAGTATGCGGTCGGCAGGGGGCAACGAGCAGTTCTTC	TRBJ2-1	.	TRBD1	15	TRBV19
CASSAPKGSYEQYF	TGTGCCAGCAGTGCTCCTAAGGGGTCCTACGAGCAGTACTTC	TRBJ2-7	.	.	14	TRBV2
CASSRRTSGRGTGELFF	TGTGCCAGCAGCCGACGGACTAGCGGGAGGGGGACCGGGGAGCTGTTTTTT	TRBJ2-2	once	TRBD2	17	TRBV14
CASSQETGAGSDQPQHF	TGTGCCAGCAGCCAAGAGACGGGGGCCGGGAGCGATCAGCCCCAGCATTTT	TRBJ1-5	.	.	17	TRBV4-2
CATSRDMGASSPLHF	TGTGCCACCAGCAGAGATATGGGGGCAAGTTCACCCCTCCACTTT	TRBJ1-6	.	.	15	TRBV15
CASNQEGLGTGKLFF	TGTGCCAGCAATCAGGAGGGGCTGGGCACCGGGAAGCTGTTTTTT	TRBJ2-2	.	.	15	TRBV6-5
CASSLARRLGTGEDEQYF	TGTGCCAGCAGTTTAGCGCGGCGTCTAGGGACAGGGGAGGACGAGCAGTACTTC	TRBJ2-7	.	TRBD1	18	TRBV12-3/TRBV12-4
CASSSGTSGSSYEQYF	TGTGCCAGCAGCTCAGGGACTAGCGGAAGCTCCTACGAGCAGTACTTC	TRBJ2-7	medium-sized	TRBD2	16	TRBV9
CASSFRGRVYEQYF	TGTGCCAGCAGTTTTAGGGGACGAGTCTACGAGCAGTACTTC	TRBJ2-7	many	.	14	TRBV28
CASSQDGTGGKVETQYF	TGCGCCAGCAGCCAAGATGGTACAGGGGGCAAGGTAGAGACCCAGTACTTC	TRBJ2-5	.	TRBD1	17	TRBV4-1
CATQIQGGTEAFF	TGTGCCACGCAAATACAGGGGGGCACTGAAGCTTTCTTT	TRBJ1-1	many	TRBD1	13	TRBV6-1
CSVEWKSWDEQYF	TGCAGCGTTGAATGGAAAAGTTGGGACGAGCAGTACTTC	TRBJ2-7	.	.	13	TRBV29-1
CSVEAEAPYEQYF	TGCAGCGTTGAGGCGGAGGCCCCCTACGAGCAGTACTTC	TRBJ2-7	.	.	13	TRBV29-1
CASRPGEYQPQHF	TGTGCCAGCAGACCAGGGGAGTATCAGCCCCAGCATTTT	TRBJ1-5	medium-sized	.	13	TRBV5-5
CASSSLDGSSYNSPLHF	TGTGCCAGCAGCTCCCTGGACGGGAGCTCCTATAATTCACCCCTCCACTTT	TRBJ1-6	few	.	17	TRBV7-9
CASRTAQASYGYTF	TGTGCCAGCAGGACAGCGCAAGCCTCCTATGGCTACACCTTC	TRBJ1-2	.	.	14	TRBV11-2
CASSPTGSSPQHF	TGTGCCAGTAGCCCGACAGGGAGCTCGCCCCAGCATTTT	TRBJ1-5	.	TRBD1	13	TRBV19
CSARTGCEQSF	TGCAGTGCTAGGACAGGGTGCGAGCAGTCCTTC	TRBJ2-7	.	TRBD1	11	TRBV20-1